This TCR beta chain was profiled in a study of blood T cell repertoires in COVID-19. The wider study: PBMCs, B-cell-depleted T cells, or T cells were the source of the cDNA or gDNA that made up the material.

TCRdb's table, derived via immunoSEQ multiplex PCR, lists solely in-frame clones and lacks some. Among more than 60,000 clones listed, 90% were seen once. The sample comprised peripheral blood. This TCR derives from a woman of 80 years or more with active or convalescent COVID-19.

CDR3 protein: CATSLPQGPDTDTQYF. Here the CDR3 DNA reads TGTGCCACCAGCCTGCCCCAGGGGCCGGACACAGATACGCAGTATTTT. The V gene is TRBV15, the J gene TRBJ2-3; D perhaps matches TRBD1 (6 bases). Germline loops: CDR1 LNHNV, CDR2 YYDKDF (reference sequence). The CDR3 sequence is 16 residues long. Trimming took 5 bases from V and 2 from J, leaving 17 bases between them.